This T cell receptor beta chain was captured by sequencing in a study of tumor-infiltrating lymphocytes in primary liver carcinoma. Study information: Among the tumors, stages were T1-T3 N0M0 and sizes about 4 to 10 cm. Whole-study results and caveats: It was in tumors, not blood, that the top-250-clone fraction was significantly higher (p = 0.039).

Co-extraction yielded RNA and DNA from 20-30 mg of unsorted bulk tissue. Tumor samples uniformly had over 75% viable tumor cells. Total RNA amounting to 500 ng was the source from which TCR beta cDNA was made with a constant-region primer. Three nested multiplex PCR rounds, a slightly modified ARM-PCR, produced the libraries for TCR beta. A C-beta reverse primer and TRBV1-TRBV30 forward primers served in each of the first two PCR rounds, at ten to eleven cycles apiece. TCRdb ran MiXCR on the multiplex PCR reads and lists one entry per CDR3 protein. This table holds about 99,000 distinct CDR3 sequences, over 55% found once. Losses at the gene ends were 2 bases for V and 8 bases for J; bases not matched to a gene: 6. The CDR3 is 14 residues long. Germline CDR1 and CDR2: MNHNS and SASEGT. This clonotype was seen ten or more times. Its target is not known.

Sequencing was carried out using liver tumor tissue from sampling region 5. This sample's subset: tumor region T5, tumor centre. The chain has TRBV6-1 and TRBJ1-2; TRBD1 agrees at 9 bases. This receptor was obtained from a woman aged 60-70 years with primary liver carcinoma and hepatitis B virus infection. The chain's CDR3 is CASSENWTGEGYTF. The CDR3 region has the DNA TGTGCCAGCAGTGAAAACTGGACAGGGGAAGGCTACACCTTC.